Listed here are 23 T cell receptor beta chains from one sample, sequenced in a study of regulatory T cells in long-lasting Graves disease. Arm-PCR of CDR3 regions and iRepertoire HTBI primers were the basis on which TCR beta libraries were built. MiXCR, applied by TCRdb to the multiplex PCR reads, yields one record per CDR3 protein. This table holds roughly 400,000 distinct CDR3 sequences, about 20% found once. Time point of the sample: persistent/refractory GD, antithyroid drugs over 5 years with positive TRAb. Scientists built the TCR library using RNA that was extracted from PBMCs. The sequencing here drew on peripheral blood mononuclear cells (PBMCs), taken when the disease was refractory, from a patient treated with antithyroid drugs. These receptors all come from a female donor with Graves disease.

This clonotype was observed many times. The gene calls are TRBV6-1 and TRBJ1-5; TRBD1 agrees at 10 bases. The CDR3 totals 14 residues. Per the germline V gene, CDR1 is MNHNS and CDR2 is SASEGT. V lost 5 bases to trimming and J lost 6 bases; unmatched junction nucleotides: 4. The CDR3 region has the DNA TGTGCCAGCAGTCCCGGACAGGGGGTTCAGCCCCAGCATTTT. This encodes CASSPGQGVQPQHF.

This clonotype was detected only a few times. One end of the junction fails to match germline, which may point to a read error. This chain links TRBV20-1 with TRBJ2-4; TRBD1 agrees at 7 bases. Germline loops: CDR1 DFQATT, CDR2 SNEGSKA (reference sequence). The CDR3 contains 13 residues. The CDR3 nucleotides are TGCAGTGCTAGTGGGACAGTAAAAAACATTCAGTGCTTC. The encoded protein is CSASGTVKNIQCF.

This clonotype came up many times. The V call is TRBV6-2 or TRBV6-3, the J call TRBJ1-5; D is ambiguous. Germline V gene sequence: CDR1 MNHEY, CDR2 SVGEGT. The CDR3 covers 15 residues. Trimming took off 8 bases at V and 0 bases at J, with 14 bases between the two ends. In nucleotides, the CDR3 is TGTGCCAGCCGCCCCTCGGACGGTAGCAATCAGCCCCAGCATTTT. Protein: CASRPSDGSNQPQHF.

The chain recombines TRBV28 with TRBJ2-2; D unresolved. The V gene's germline CDR1 is MDHEN and CDR2 SYDVKM. There are 14 residues in the CDR3. V was shortened by 4 bases and J by 3 bases, with 9 bases between the two germline ends. CDR3 in DNA: TGTGCCAGCAGTTCGGAATTGGACACCGGGGAGCTGTTTTTT. Translated: CASSSELDTGELFF.

This clonotype was found many times. The chain joins TRBV12-3 or TRBV12-4 to TRBJ1-2; D is perhaps TRBD1 (5 bases). V gave up 2 bases and J gave up 7 bases, with 14 bases separating them. CDR3 length: 14 amino acids. The CDR3 loop is CASSLLSGLSGYTF. CDR3 DNA: TGTGCCAGCAGTTTACTTTCAGGGTTATCTGGCTACACCTTC.

This clonotype was recorded many times. CDR3 amino acids: CASSLDNEQYF. The CDR3 DNA reads TGCGCCAGCAGCTTGGACAACGAGCAGTACTTC. The chain is built from TRBV5-1 and TRBJ2-7; D is ambiguous. This CDR3 comprises 11 residues. Looked up from germline, CDR1 is SGHRS and CDR2 is YFSETQ. Deletions cut 0 bases from V and 5 bases from J, with 3 bases between.

This clonotype was observed a few times. The chain recombines TRBV18 with TRBJ2-1, with D uncertain. The V and J ends lost 3 bases and 9 bases respectively, with 9 bases between them. The CDR3 is 12 residues long. Germline assignment: CDR1 KGHSH and CDR2 LQKENI. This CDR3 reads CASSPRRTEQFF. CDR3 bases: TGTGCCAGCTCACCCCGGCGGACTGAGCAGTTCTTC.

The rearrangement links TRBV7-2 to TRBJ2-7; D might be TRBD2 (5 bases). The germline V gene has CDR1 SGHTA and CDR2 FQGNSA. This CDR3 is built from 13 residues. The V gene lost 5 bases and the J gene lost 3 bases, with 11 bases spanning the gap. CDR3 loop: CASSPELDYEQYF. DNA for the CDR3: TGTGCCAGCAGCCCGGAACTAGACTACGAGCAGTACTTC. The full variable domain, in which reference TRBV7-2 and TRBJ2-7 provide the parts outside the CDR3, is GAGVSQSPSNKVTEKGKDVELRCDPISGHTALYWYRQSLGQGLEFLIYFQGNSAPDKSGLPSDRFSAERTGGSVSTLTIQRTQQEDSAVYLCASSPELDYEQYFGPGTRLTVT.

Of note for this clonotype: One base away lies a much larger clone, so this may be a sequencing read error. The chain carries TRBV11-2 and TRBJ2-7; D possibly corresponds to TRBD1 (5 bases). Germline V gene sequence: CDR1 SGHAT, CDR2 FQNNGV. This CDR3 contains 15 residues. CDR3 coding DNA: TGTGCCAGCGGCTTATTGGGGCTGGCGTCCTACGAGCAGTACTTC. Translation: CASGLLGLASYEQYF.

Ten or more counts support this clonotype. The gene calls are TRBV6-5 and TRBJ2-7, with 10 bases identical to TRBD2. Germline V gene data show CDR1 as MNHEY and CDR2 as SVGAGI. J was trimmed by 0 bases and V by 4 bases; bases with no gene match: 6. The CDR3 has 16 amino acids. The CDR3 loop reads CASSSPSGSRSYEQYF. The CDR3 coding sequence is TGTGCCAGCAGTTCCCCTAGCGGGAGTCGCTCCTACGAGCAGTACTTC.

This clonotype was seen at least ten times. The rearrangement uses TRBV28 and TRBJ1-5; 10 nucleotides align to TRBD1. This CDR3 comprises 15 residues. V trimming: 3 bases; J trimming: 5 bases; junction bases outside the gene matches: 4. The germline gives CDR1 MDHEN, CDR2 SYDVKM. CDR3 residues: CASSFPGQGYQPQHF. The CDR3 DNA follows: TGTGCCAGCAGTTTCCCGGGACAGGGGTATCAGCCCCAGCATTTT.

This clonotype was seen a handful of times. The CDR3 region is CASSLSGGLHGEQYF. CDR3 DNA sequence: TGTGCCAGCAGCCTGTCGGGGGGCCTCCATGGGGAGCAGTACTTC. The chain has TRBV7-9 and TRBJ2-7; tentatively, D is TRBD2 (7 bases). This CDR3 has 15 residues. Germline V gene lookup returns CDR1 SEHNR and CDR2 FQNEAQ (reference sequence). V dropped 5 bases and J dropped 7 bases, with 21 bases sitting between them.

This clonotype was seen only a few times. The V gene is TRBV11-2, the J gene TRBJ1-1, with 10 bases aligning to TRBD1. CDR3 length: 19 residues. J lost 1 base, V lost 4 bases, and 15 bases had no gene match. Germline CDR1 is SGHAT and CDR2 is FQNNGV. The CDR3 DNA reads as TGTGCCAGCAGCTCATCGACCGGGACAGGGGTGTTGGGGAACACTGAAGCTTTCTTT. Encoded protein: CASSSSTGTGVLGNTEAFF.

The V call is TRBV28, the J call TRBJ2-1; a possible D gene is TRBD2 (8 bases). V was clipped by 5 bases and J by 2 bases, with 34 bases between them. CDR3 length: 22 residues. Germline CDR1 is MDHEN and CDR2 is SYDVKM. The DNA of the CDR3 is TGTGCCAGCAGTCCACCACGCCCCCGGGGAGGGGGCAGCGGGAGCGCCTACAATGAGCAGTTCTTC. This gives the protein CASSPPRPRGGGSGSAYNEQFF.

The gene calls are TRBV20-1 and TRBJ1-1; possibly TRBD1 for D (5 bases). The CDR3 contains 14 residues. From germline, CDR1 is DFQATT and CDR2 SNEGSKA (reference sequence). V shed 6 bases and J shed 1 base, with 15 bases lying between them. CDR3 in amino acids: CSAGAQEPNTEAFF. The CDR3 DNA follows: TGCAGTGCCGGCGCACAGGAGCCGAACACTGAAGCTTTCTTT.

Notes on this clonotype: A read error is possible here, since a much larger clone lies one base away. The chain has TRBV10-1 and TRBJ2-7; 9 positions match TRBD2. Germline lookup yields CDR1 WNHNN and CDR2 SYGVQD (reference sequence). The CDR3 consists of 14 residues. V was pared by 3 bases and J by 9 bases, with 9 bases of the junction left unmatched. The CDR3 nucleotides are TGCGCCAGCAGTGATCTAGCGGGAAATAGCGGGCAGTACTTC. Translated: CASSDLAGNSGQYF.

This clonotype was observed at least ten times. This sequence joins TRBV18 and TRBJ1-5; 8 positions match TRBD1. The trim removed 4 bases at V and 6 bases at J, leaving 5 bases unmatched. This CDR3 comprises 14 residues. In germline, CDR1 is KGHSH, CDR2 LQKENI. The CDR3 bases are TGTGCCAGCTCACAGACAGGGGATGGTCAGCCCCAGCATTTT. This codes for CASSQTGDGQPQHF.

At least ten counts were recorded for this clonotype. The V call is TRBV28, the J call TRBJ1-4; TRBD1 matches 9 bases. The V and J ends lost 5 bases and 2 bases, in that order; junction bases with no gene match: 6. Germline V CDR1 and CDR2: MDHEN, SYDVKM. The CDR3 is 16 amino acids. CDR3 in amino acids: CASSLPGQGTNEKLFF. The CDR3 DNA is TGTGCCAGCAGTCTCCCGGGACAGGGCACTAATGAAAAACTGTTTTTT.

CDR3 in DNA: TGTGCCAGCAGTTACTCGCCGGATCAGCCCCAGCATTTT. Amino acids: CASSYSPDQPQHF. The V and J genes are TRBV6-5 and TRBJ1-5; D gene uncertain. The CDR3 covers 13 residues. V was shortened by 0 bases and J by 5 bases, with 5 bases between the two germline ends. In germline, CDR1 is MNHEY, CDR2 SVGAGI.

This clonotype was picked up many times. The chain is built from TRBV3-1 and TRBJ1-5; D remains ambiguous. This CDR3 region has 14 residues. V was pared by 0 bases and J by 7 bases, with 10 bases between. Germline values: CDR1 LGHDT, CDR2 YNNKEL (reference sequence). The CDR3 sequence is CASSQDLGRQPQHF. The CDR3 nucleotides are TGTGCCAGCAGCCAAGATCTGGGGAGGCAGCCCCAGCATTTT.

Concerning this clonotype itself: This may stem from a read error, because a much larger clone lies one nucleotide away. This chain joins TRBV7-9 and TRBJ2-7; unclear D gene. CDR1 and CDR2 from the germline V gene are SEHNR and FQNEAQ (reference sequence). The CDR3 extends over 13 amino acids. The CDR3 DNA reads as TGTGCCAGCAGCTTAAGACTGACACACGAGCAGTGCTTC. It yields the protein CASSLRLTHEQCF.

This clonotype has at least ten counts. For the CDR3, the DNA is TGTGCCAGCAGTTACGTTTATAGCGGTGATGAAAAACTGTTTTTT. Protein product: CASSYVYSGDEKLFF. The chain joins TRBV6-5 to TRBJ1-4, with D unresolved. The CDR3 sequence is 15 residues long. The V gene lost 2 bases and the J gene lost 6 bases, with 13 bases spanning the gap. The germline V gene encodes CDR1 MNHEY and CDR2 SVGAGI.

This clonotype was observed a few times. A junction boundary mismatches the germline segment, possibly from a read error. The chain couples TRBV5-1 to TRBJ2-1; the D is unclear. The CDR3 has 12 residues. The germline V gene encodes CDR1 SGHRS and CDR2 YFSETQ. CDR3 bases: TGTGCCAGCAGCCAGCCGTTTTCTGAGCAGTTCTTC. Translated: CASSQPFSEQFF.